The source of this TCR beta chain is a study of blood T cell repertoires in COVID-19 (dated by TCRdb to 2018 to 2020). About the full investigation: Collaborator samples came from the United States, Italy and Spain and covered acute and convalescent phases of COVID-19. Where available, HLA class I and class II types were obtained from metadata supplied by the sample provider rather than from assay-based typing. The samples were drawn from the first 160 participants of the ongoing ImmuneRACE study and from 1,254 subjects provided by 6 global collaborators. The prospective study material was composed of cDNA or gDNA derived from T cells, B-cell-depleted T cells, or PBMCs. Nearly every sample came with metadata listing a de-identified subject ID, COVID-19 status, age in years and sex. A freely available public database, intended as a resource for researchers studying the immune response to SARS-CoV-2, is where the repertoires were released. Subjects who had been exposed to COVID-19, were actively infected with it, or had recovered from it provided the deeply sampled blood TCRbeta repertoires that made up the dataset.

The immunoSEQ Assay, a bias-controlled multiplex PCR, was used to amplify TCRbeta CDR3 regions from genomic DNA. Turning to the authors' computational methods: The number of nucleated cells in each sample was estimated by amplification of reference gene primers within the assay. To quantify the absolute abundance of each unique TCRbeta CDR3 rearrangement, sequence reads were collapsed and filtered. For each sample, productive Simpson clonality was calculated as the square root of Simpson's diversity index across productive rearrangements. TCRdb provides this immuneACCESS table in a form limited to in-frame rearrangements. Some clones are lacking; in checked studies, under half of them reflect an unresolved V gene, and why the rest are absent is not known. The V and J calls and the clone size are those of that table, but D and trimming were determined from the DNA. Within this sample are about 69,000 clones, with 82% of them counted one time only. The top ten hold 9% to 10% of the sample.

The junction shows trimming of 6 bases on V and 10 bases on J, plus 22 bases between the germline ends. Reading from cysteine to phenylalanine, the CDR3 counts 15 amino acids. The kept DNA is CDR3 alone, 45 bases in frame from the first base. CDR1 and CDR2, looked up from the germline V gene, are SNHLY and FYNNEI. Concerning this clone itself: The target of this receptor is not known. Per-base quality was not reported, and no clone a single base away is much larger than it.

Beyond this particular receptor, the publication reports: The amount of clinical and demographic metadata varied by source and participant and was provided uncurated.

Collaborating institutions collected whole blood in K2EDTA tubes following their own protocols. For TCRbeta analysis, collaborator samples were shipped as frozen whole blood, as isolated PBMCs, or as DNA extracted from either sample type. The sample taken for sequencing was peripheral blood. The chain employs TRBV2 and TRBJ2-1; a tentative D match to TRBD2 spans 7 bases. This receptor was identified in a woman aged 80 or over with acute or convalescent COVID-19. The nucleotide sequence is TGTGCCAGCAGACGCGGTGGGGGGGCCCGCGGGGAGCAGTTCTTC. Its protein is CASRRGGGARGEQFF.